This is a list of T cell receptor beta chains from one sample in a study of blood T cell repertoires in COVID-19. Profiling relied on immunoSEQ multiplex PCR, and the TCRdb table lists in-frame clones only, not all of them. The sample has roughly 90,000 clones; 75% to 85% are singletons. The material sequenced was peripheral blood. Receptor source: a woman in her 70s with acute or convalescent COVID-19. Both conserved end residues are part of each CDR3. A D gene is named only where the DNA matches it firmly. Some rows have no size entry. The others give once, few or many, or a class for an expanded clone.

TRBV11-1	TRBD1	TRBJ1-2	.	TGTGCCAGCAGCTTAAGACAGGGAGGAACTGGCTACACCTTC	CASSLRQGGTGYTF
TRBV19	.	TRBJ2-6	.	TGTGCCAGTAGTATAGATCAGGGGACCGGGGCCAACGTCCTGACTTTC	CASSIDQGTGANVLTF
TRBV5-1	TRBD2	TRBJ2-3	.	TGCGCCAGCAGCTTGGCCCTAGCGGAAAGCACAGATACGCAGTATTTT	CASSLALAESTDTQYF
TRBV4-1	TRBD1	TRBJ1-2	.	TGCGCCAGCAGCCAAGATCGGACAGGGGGAGGCTACACCTTC	CASSQDRTGGGYTF
TRBV6-4	.	TRBJ2-7	.	TGTGCCAGCAGTGACTCCATCTACAGGGCGCCGGCCTACGAGCAGTACTTC	CASSDSIYRAPAYEQYF
TRBV4-2	TRBD2	TRBJ2-2	once	TGTGCCAGCAGCCGTGGACTAGCGCCGAACACCGGGGAGCTGTTTTTT	CASSRGLAPNTGELFF
TRBV2	.	TRBJ1-1	once	TGTGCCAGCAGTCACTACAACAGGGTCAGTGAAGCTTTCTTT	CASSHYNRVSEAFF
TRBV28	TRBD1	TRBJ1-4	.	TGTGCCAGCAGCCGGGACAGGGTTCTGGAAAAACTGTTTTTT	CASSRDRVLEKLFF
TRBV29-1	TRBD2	TRBJ2-1	.	TGCAGCGTTGAAGTTCTAGCGGGAGGGGGGTACAATGAGCAGTTCTTC	CSVEVLAGGGYNEQFF
TRBV28	TRBD1	TRBJ1-1	.	TGTGCCAGCAGTATCACAGGGGCATGGACTGAAGCTTTCTTT	CASSITGAWTEAFF
TRBV27	.	TRBJ2-7	.	TGTGCCAGCAGCCGCCACCCCGGGGGGCTCCAAACCTCCTACGAGCAGTACTTC	CASSRHPGGLQTSYEQYF
TRBV13	.	TRBJ2-3	once	TGTGCCAGCAGCTTAGGCGTGACTAGGATAGATTATACGCAGTATTTT	CASSLGVTRIDYTQYF
TRBV7-2	TRBD1	TRBJ2-7	.	TGTGCCAGCAGCTCCTCCGGGACAGGGAACTACGAGCAGTACTTC	CASSSSGTGNYEQYF
TRBV30	.	TRBJ1-1	.	TGTGCCTGGAGTGTGCGGGACACTGAAGCTTTCTTT	CAWSVRDTEAFF
TRBV19	TRBD2	TRBJ2-2	.	TGTGCCAGTAGTATCCTTTTAGCGGGAGCTGGCACCGGGGAGCTGTTTTTT	CASSILLAGAGTGELFF
TRBV7-9	TRBD1	TRBJ2-5	many	TGTGCCAGCAGCTTCGACAGGGTTGGGACAGAGACCCAGTACTTC	CASSFDRVGTETQYF
TRBV15	TRBD1	TRBJ1-5	.	TGTGCCACCAGCAGAGGGGACAGTTTTAATCAGCCCCAGCATTTT	CATSRGDSFNQPQHF
TRBV7-2	TRBD1	TRBJ1-1	once	TGTGCCAGCAGCCCCTGGACAGGGGTGAACACTGAAGCTTTCTTT	CASSPWTGVNTEAFF
TRBV6-5	TRBD1	TRBJ1-2	.	TGTGCCAGCACCCAACCGGGACAGTCCTATGGCTACACCTTC	CASTQPGQSYGYTF
TRBV6-5	TRBD2	TRBJ2-1	.	TGTGCCAGCATGGCGGGAGGGCTTTACAATGAGCAGTTCTTC	CASMAGGLYNEQFF
TRBV4-2	.	TRBJ1-1	.	TGTGCCAGCAGCCAAGATCCGAGGCTTGAAGCTTTCTTT	CASSQDPRLEAFF
TRBV7-8	.	TRBJ1-2	.	TGTGCCAGCAGCACAATGACAGGCTATGGCTACACCTTC	CASSTMTGYGYTF